This T cell receptor beta chain was identified during a study of blood T cell repertoires in COVID-19. Measured with immunoSEQ multiplex PCR; TCRdb has only the in-frame clones, and not every one. The sample has 200,000 to 300,000 clones, about 85% seen once. Deletions cut 5 bases from V and 4 bases from J, with 10 bases between. The germline V gene encodes CDR1 SQVTM and CDR2 ANQGSEA. This CDR3 is 12 amino acids long. Sample: peripheral blood. The rearrangement links TRBV29-1 to TRBJ2-3, with D tentatively TRBD1 (7 bases). The receptor's source is a man aged 55 to 70 with acute or convalescent COVID-19. The CDR3 DNA follows: TGCAGCGTTCAGGGGGGACCAGATACGCAGTATTTT. Its translation: CSVQGGPDTQYF.